A selection of T cell receptor beta chains follows, all from one sample in a study of T cell repertoires in cytomegalovirus infection. A single record per CDR3 protein comes from TCRdb applying MiXCR to the reads. The data contain approximately 120,000 distinct CDR3 sequences, about 28% of them singletons. These receptors lack a known antigen. This specimen consisted of CD8+ T cells from cultured PBMCs, obtained from culture after CMV antigen stimulation. Receptor source: a human donor in good health (CMV status not recorded). Some clones in this sample may be carry-over from other donors' samples. Each CDR3 is given with its conserved first and last residue. The D gene is left open where the match is weak. The size field is filled for only some rows; it gives once, few, many or a size class.

.	TRBV15	TRBJ1-5	.	CATSRGVNQPQHF	TGTGCCACCAGCAGAGGAGTCAATCAGCCCCAGCATTTT
.	TRBV6-1	TRBJ2-5	.	CASSERLGKETQYF	TGTGCCAGCAGCGAAAGGCTTGGTAAAGAGACCCAGTACTTC
.	TRBV4-1	TRBJ2-3	.	CASSKGESSTDTQYF	TGCGCCAGCAGCAAGGGAGAGTCTAGCACAGATACGCAGTATTTT
.	TRBV6-5	TRBJ2-2	.	CASRGQTGELFF	TGTGCCAGCAGGGGACAAACCGGGGAGCTGTTTTTT
few	TRBV7-2	TRBJ2-7	.	CASSSSPDRYDEQYF	TGTGCCAGCAGCTCCTCACCTGACAGGTACGACGAGCAGTACTTC
once	TRBV7-4	TRBJ2-7	TRBD2	CASSLVSGGPSEQYF	TGTGCCAGCAGCTTAGTTAGCGGGGGGCCTTCAGAGCAGTACTTC
.	TRBV2	TRBJ2-1	TRBD2	CASSGGGYYNEQFF	TGTGCCAGCAGTGGGGGGGGATACTACAATGAGCAGTTCTTC
many	TRBV27	TRBJ2-1	.	CASSLSHRNEQFF	TGTGCCAGCAGTTTATCCCATAGAAATGAGCAGTTCTTC
.	TRBV20-1	TRBJ2-3	TRBD1	CSASPGQGGDTQYF	TGCAGTGCTAGCCCAGGACAGGGGGGAGATACGCAGTATTTT
once	TRBV2	TRBJ2-7	.	CASCDPELEIYEQYF	TGTGCCAGCTGCGATCCCGAGCTCGAGATATACGAGCAGTACTTC
.	TRBV2	TRBJ2-7	.	CASSGGGSYEQYF	TGTGCCAGCAGTGGTGGAGGATCCTACGAGCAGTACTTC
many	TRBV7-9	TRBJ2-5	.	CASSFVPNGETQYF	TGTGCCAGCAGCTTCGTCCCAAATGGAGAGACCCAGTACTTC
few	TRBV20-1	TRBJ2-1	.	CSARDGASSSYNEQFF	TGCAGTGCTAGAGATGGGGCTAGTAGTTCCTACAATGAGCAGTTCTTC
many	TRBV7-2	TRBJ1-2	.	CASSLAGRLYGYTF	TGTGCCAGCAGCTTAGCGGGCAGGCTCTATGGCTACACCTTC
many	TRBV12-3/TRBV12-4	TRBJ1-4	.	CASSFFAYEKLFF	TGTGCCAGCAGTTTCTTTGCCTACGAAAAACTGTTTTTT
few	TRBV12-3/TRBV12-4	TRBJ2-3	.	CASSEGNPSTDTQYF	TGTGCCAGCAGTGAGGGAAACCCTAGCACAGATACGCAGTATTTT
.	TRBV15	TRBJ2-3	TRBD2	CATSSTRLASTDTQYF	TGTGCCACCAGCTCAACCAGACTAGCGAGCACAGATACGCAGTATTTT
few	TRBV29-1	TRBJ2-1	TRBD2	CSVDVWVASGNSSYNEQFF	TGCAGCGTTGACGTTTGGGTGGCTAGCGGGAACAGCTCCTACAATGAGCAGTTCTTC
.	TRBV20-1	TRBJ1-1	.	CSATGTGVNTEAFF	TGCAGTGCTACCGGGACGGGAGTGAACACTGAAGCTTTCTTT
.	TRBV19	TRBJ1-1	TRBD1	CASSIDLRTGEAFF	TGTGCCAGTAGTATAGATCTTAGGACAGGTGAAGCTTTCTTT
.	TRBV27	TRBJ2-7	.	CASSLSVNGYEQYF	TGTGCCAGCAGTTTATCGGTCAACGGCTACGAGCAGTACTTC
many	TRBV7-8	TRBJ2-7	.	CASSRRDGSYEQYF	TGTGCCAGCAGCCGCCGGGACGGCTCTTACGAGCAGTACTTC
.	TRBV28	TRBJ2-7	.	CASSLEGMGRYYEQYF	TGTGCCAGCAGTTTAGAGGGGATGGGACGGTACTACGAGCAGTACTTC
few	TRBV10-3	TRBJ2-7	TRBD1	CAIRRMGQKGYEQYF	TGTGCCATCAGAAGGATGGGACAGAAAGGCTACGAGCAGTACTTC
.	TRBV29-1	TRBJ2-7	.	CSVETAYEQYF	TGCAGCGTTGAGACCGCCTACGAGCAGTACTTC
.	TRBV7-6	TRBJ2-1	.	CASSSTTLLDQGYNEQFF	TGTGCCAGCAGCTCCACAACCCTTCTAGACCAGGGATACAATGAGCAGTTCTTC
.	TRBV7-2	TRBJ1-6	.	CASSLGGSPYNSPLHF	TGTGCCAGCAGCTTGGGGGGGAGCCCCTATAATTCACCCCTCCACTTT
.	TRBV7-6	TRBJ1-2	.	CASLGPRDPNGYTF	TGTGCCAGCTTGGGGCCTAGGGACCCTAATGGCTACACCTTC
many	TRBV12-3/TRBV12-4	TRBJ1-2	TRBD1	CASRPGTGTRSYTF	TGTGCCAGCAGGCCCGGGACAGGGACGAGGAGCTACACCTTC
.	TRBV18	TRBJ2-1	TRBD1	CASSPAGGTGVSHEQFF	TGTGCCAGCTCACCAGCTGGGGGGACAGGGGTTTCCCATGAGCAGTTCTTC
.	TRBV4-1	TRBJ2-1	.	CASSQEVGLKFF	TGCGCCAGCAGCCAAGAAGTAGGCTTAAAGTTCTTC
.	TRBV7-2	TRBJ2-7	.	CASTTDAGRGEQYF	TGTGCCAGCACCACCGACGCGGGTCGAGGCGAGCAGTACTTC
.	TRBV28	TRBJ1-1	.	CASRPDSTEAFF	TGTGCCAGCAGGCCTGACAGCACTGAAGCTTTCTTT
.	TRBV7-9	TRBJ1-2	.	CASSLRGFYGYTF	TGTGCCAGCAGCTTACGGGGGTTCTATGGCTACACCTTC
.	TRBV4-1	TRBJ2-3	TRBD2	CASSEQSGGITDTQYF	TGCGCCAGCAGCGAACAAAGCGGGGGGATCACAGATACGCAGTATTTT
.	TRBV7-9	TRBJ1-2	.	CASSLDRVESYTF	TGTGCCAGCAGCTTAGACAGGGTGGAGAGCTACACCTTC
few	TRBV19	TRBJ1-1	.	CASSIFLGGQLNTEAFF	TGTGCCAGTAGTATCTTCCTCGGGGGGCAGCTTAACACTGAAGCTTTCTTT
many	TRBV5-5	TRBJ2-1	TRBD1	CASSWTGDNEQFF	TGTGCCAGCAGCTGGACAGGGGACAATGAGCAGTTCTTC
.	TRBV19	TRBJ2-1	.	CASSILSHNEQFF	TGTGCCAGTAGTATCTTATCCCACAATGAGCAGTTCTTC
many	TRBV14	TRBJ2-1	.	CASSRISWDEQFF	TGTGCCAGCAGCCGCATCTCCTGGGATGAGCAGTTCTTC
few	TRBV7-6	TRBJ2-1	TRBD2	CASSLGLAGGLEQFF	TGTGCCAGCAGCTTAGGACTAGCGGGGGGGCTTGAGCAGTTCTTC